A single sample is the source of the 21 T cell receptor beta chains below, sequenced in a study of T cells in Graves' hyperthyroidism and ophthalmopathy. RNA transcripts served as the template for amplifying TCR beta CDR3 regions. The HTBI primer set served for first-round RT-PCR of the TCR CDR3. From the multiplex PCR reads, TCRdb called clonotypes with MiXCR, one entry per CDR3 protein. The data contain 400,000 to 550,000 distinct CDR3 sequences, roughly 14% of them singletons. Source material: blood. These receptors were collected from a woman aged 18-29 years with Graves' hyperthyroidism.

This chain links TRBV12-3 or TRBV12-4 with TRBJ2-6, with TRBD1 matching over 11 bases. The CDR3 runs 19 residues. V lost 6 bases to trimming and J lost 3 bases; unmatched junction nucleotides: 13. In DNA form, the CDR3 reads TGTGCCAGCAGCCCGCCCCGGACAGGGGGCCCGGGTGGGGCCAACGTCCTGACTTTC. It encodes CASSPPRTGGPGGANVLTF.

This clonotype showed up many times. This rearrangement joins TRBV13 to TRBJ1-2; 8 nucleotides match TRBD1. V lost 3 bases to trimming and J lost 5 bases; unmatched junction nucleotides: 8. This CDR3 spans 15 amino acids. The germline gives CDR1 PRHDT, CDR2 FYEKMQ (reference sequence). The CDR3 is CASSLSQGAWYGYTF. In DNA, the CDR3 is TGTGCCAGCAGCTTGAGCCAGGGGGCGTGGTATGGCTACACCTTC.

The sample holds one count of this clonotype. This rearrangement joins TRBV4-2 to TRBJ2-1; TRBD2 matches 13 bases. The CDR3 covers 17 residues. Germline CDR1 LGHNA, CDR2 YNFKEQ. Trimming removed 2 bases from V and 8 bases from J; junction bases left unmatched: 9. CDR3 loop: CASSQSIGLAGEDEQFF. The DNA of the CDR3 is TGTGCCAGCAGCCAATCCATCGGACTAGCGGGAGAAGATGAGCAGTTCTTC.

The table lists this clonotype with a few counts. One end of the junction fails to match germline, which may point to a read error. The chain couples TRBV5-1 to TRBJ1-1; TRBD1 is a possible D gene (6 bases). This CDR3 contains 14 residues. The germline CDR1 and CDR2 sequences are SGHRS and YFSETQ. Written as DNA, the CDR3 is TGCGCCAGCAGCTTTGGCGGGGGCGGCACTGACGCTTTCTTT. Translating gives CASSFGGGGTDAFF.

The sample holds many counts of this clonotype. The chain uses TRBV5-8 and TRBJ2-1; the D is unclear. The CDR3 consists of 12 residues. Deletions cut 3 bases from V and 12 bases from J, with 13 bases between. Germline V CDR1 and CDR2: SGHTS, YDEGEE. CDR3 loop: CASSSLVGSQFF. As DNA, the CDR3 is TGTGCCAGCAGCTCGCTCGTGGGGTCGCAGTTCTTC.

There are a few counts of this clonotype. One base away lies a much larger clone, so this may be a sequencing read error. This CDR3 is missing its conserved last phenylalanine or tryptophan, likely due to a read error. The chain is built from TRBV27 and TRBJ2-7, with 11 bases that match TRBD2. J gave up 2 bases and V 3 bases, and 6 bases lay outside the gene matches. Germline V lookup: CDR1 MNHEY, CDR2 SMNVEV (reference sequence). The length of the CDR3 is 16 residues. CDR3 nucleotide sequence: TGTGCCAGCAGTTTCCTGTCTAGCGGGAGGACCTACGAGCAGTACCTC. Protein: CASSFLSSGRTYEQYL.

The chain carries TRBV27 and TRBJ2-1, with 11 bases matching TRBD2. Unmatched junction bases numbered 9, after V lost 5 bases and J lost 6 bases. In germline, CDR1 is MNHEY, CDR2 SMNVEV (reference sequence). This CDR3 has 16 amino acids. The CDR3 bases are TGTGCCAGCAGTGTAGCCGGGACTAGCGGTTTCAATGAGCAGTTCTTC. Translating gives CASSVAGTSGFNEQFF.

CDR3 DNA: TGTGCCAGCAGCCCCACCGCAGGGGGGGAGACCCAGTACTTC. Translated: CASSPTAGGETQYF. This sequence joins TRBV11-2 and TRBJ2-5; TRBD1 might be the D (7 bases). The CDR3 runs to 14 residues. In germline, CDR1 is SGHAT, CDR2 FQNNGV. The ends were cut back, 5 bases at V and 5 bases at J, with 15 bases in the middle.

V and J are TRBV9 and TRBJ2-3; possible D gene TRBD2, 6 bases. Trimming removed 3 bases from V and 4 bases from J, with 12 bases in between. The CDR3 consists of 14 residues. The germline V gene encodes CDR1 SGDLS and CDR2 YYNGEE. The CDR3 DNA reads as TGTGCCAGCAGCGCTGGGACTGCCCCAGATACGCAGTATTTT. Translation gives CASSAGTAPDTQYF.

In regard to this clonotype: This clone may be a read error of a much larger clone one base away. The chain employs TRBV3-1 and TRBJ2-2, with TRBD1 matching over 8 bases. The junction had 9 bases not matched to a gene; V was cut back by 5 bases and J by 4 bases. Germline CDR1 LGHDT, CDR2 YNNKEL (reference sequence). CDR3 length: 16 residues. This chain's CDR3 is CASSESTGDFTGELFF. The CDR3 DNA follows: TGTGCCAGCAGCGAGTCGACAGGGGACTTCACCGGGGAGCTGTTTTTT.

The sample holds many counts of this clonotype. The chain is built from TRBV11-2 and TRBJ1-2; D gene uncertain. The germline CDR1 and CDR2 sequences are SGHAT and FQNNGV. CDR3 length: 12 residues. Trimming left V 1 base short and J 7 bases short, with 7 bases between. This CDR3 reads CASSLGVSGYTF. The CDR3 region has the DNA TGTGCCAGCAGCTTAGGTGTTTCTGGCTACACCTTC.

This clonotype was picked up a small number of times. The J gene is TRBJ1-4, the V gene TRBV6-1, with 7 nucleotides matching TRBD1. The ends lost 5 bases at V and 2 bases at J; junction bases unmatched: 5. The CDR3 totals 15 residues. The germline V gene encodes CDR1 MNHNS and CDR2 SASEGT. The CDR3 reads CASSFRTGTNEKLFF. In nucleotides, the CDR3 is TGTGCCAGCAGTTTCCGGACAGGCACTAATGAAAAACTGTTTTTT.

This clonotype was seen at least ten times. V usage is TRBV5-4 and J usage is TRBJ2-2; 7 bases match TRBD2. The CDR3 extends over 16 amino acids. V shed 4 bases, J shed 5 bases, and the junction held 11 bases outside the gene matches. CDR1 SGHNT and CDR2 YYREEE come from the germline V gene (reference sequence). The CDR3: CASSPSSGLTTGELFF. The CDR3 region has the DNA TGTGCCAGCAGCCCCTCTAGCGGACTAACGACCGGGGAGCTGTTTTTT. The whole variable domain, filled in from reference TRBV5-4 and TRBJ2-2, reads ETGVTQSPTHLIKTRGQQVTLRCSSQSGHNTVSWYQQALGQGPQFIFQYYREEENGRGNFPPRFSGLQFPNYSSELNVNALELDDSALYLCASSPSSGLTTGELFFGEGSRLTVL.

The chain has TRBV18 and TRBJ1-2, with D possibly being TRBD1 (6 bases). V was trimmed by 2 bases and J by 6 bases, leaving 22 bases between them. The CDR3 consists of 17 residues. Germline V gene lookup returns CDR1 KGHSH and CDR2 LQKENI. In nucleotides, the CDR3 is TGTGCCAGCTCACCAATTGGGGGGCGCGTGATTAAGAATGGCTACACCTTC. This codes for CASSPIGGRVIKNGYTF.

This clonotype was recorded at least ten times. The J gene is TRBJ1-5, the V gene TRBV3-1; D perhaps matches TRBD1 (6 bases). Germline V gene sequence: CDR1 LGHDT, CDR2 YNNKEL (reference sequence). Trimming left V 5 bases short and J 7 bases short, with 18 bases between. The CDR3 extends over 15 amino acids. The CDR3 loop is CASSMYNRDWQPQHF. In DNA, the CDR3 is TGTGCCAGCAGCATGTACAACAGGGATTGGCAGCCCCAGCATTTT.

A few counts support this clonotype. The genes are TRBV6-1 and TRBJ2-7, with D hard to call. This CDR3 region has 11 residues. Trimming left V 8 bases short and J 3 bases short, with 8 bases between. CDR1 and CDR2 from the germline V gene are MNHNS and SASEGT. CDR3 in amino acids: CASEKNYEQYV. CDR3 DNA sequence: TGTGCCAGCGAAAAAAACTACGAGCAGTACGTC.

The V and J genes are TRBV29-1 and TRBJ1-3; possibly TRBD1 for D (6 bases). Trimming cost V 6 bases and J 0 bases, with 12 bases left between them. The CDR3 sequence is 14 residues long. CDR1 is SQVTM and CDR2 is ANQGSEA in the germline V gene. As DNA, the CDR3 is TGCAGCGTAGACCCGACAGGCTCTGGAAACACCATATATTTT. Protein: CSVDPTGSGNTIYF. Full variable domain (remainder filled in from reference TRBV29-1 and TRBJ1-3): SAVISQKPSRDICQRGTSLTIQCQVDSQVTMMFWYRQQPGQSLTLIATANQGSEATYESGFVIDKFPISRPNLTFSTLTVSNMSPEDSSIYLCSVDPTGSGNTIYFGEGSWLTVV.

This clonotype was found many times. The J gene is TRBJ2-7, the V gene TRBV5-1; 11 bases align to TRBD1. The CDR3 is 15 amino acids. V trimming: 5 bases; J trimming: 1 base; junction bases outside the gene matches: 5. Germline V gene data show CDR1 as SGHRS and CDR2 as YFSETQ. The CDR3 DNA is TGCGCCAGCAGTCTGGGGACAGGGGGATCCTACGAGCAGTACTTC. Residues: CASSLGTGGSYEQYF.

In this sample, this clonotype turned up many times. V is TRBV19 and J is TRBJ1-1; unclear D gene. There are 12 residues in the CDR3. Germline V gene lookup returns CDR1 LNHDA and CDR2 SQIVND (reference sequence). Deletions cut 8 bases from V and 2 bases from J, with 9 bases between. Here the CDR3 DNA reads TGTGCCAGTCGTGCCTTAAACACTGAAGCTTTCTTT. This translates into CASRALNTEAFF.

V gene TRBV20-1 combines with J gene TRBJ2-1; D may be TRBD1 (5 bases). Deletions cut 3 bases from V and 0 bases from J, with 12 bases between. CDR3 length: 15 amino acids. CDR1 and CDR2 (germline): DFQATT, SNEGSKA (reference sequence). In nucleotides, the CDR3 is TGCAGTGCTAGGCCCTTAGGGGACTCCTACAATGAGCAGTTCTTC. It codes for CSARPLGDSYNEQFF.

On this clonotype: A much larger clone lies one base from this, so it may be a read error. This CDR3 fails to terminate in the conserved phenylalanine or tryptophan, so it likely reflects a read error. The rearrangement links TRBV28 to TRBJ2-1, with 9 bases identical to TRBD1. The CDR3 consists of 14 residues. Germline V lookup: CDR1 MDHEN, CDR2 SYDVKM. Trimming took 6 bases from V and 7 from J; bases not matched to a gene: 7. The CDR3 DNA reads TGTGCCAGCAGCTCGGGACAGGGTGCAAATGAGCAGTTCCTC. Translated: CASSSGQGANEQFL.